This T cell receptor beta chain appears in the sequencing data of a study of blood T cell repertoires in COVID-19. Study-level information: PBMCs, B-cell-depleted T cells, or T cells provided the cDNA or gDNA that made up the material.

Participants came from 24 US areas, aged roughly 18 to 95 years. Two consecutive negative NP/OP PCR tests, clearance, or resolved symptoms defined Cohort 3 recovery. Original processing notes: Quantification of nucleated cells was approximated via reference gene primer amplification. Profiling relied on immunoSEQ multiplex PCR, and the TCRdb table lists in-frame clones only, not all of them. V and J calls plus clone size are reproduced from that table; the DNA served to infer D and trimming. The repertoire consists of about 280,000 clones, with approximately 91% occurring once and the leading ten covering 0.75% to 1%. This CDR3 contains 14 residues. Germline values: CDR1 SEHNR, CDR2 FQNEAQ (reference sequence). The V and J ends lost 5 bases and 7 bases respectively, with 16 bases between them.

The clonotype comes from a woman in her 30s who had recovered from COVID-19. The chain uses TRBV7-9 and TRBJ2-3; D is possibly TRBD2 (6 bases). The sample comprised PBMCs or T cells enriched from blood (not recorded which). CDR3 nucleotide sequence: TGTGCCAGCAGCCCCGGGGAGGTCATGAATACGCAGTATTTT. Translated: CASSPGEVMNTQYF.